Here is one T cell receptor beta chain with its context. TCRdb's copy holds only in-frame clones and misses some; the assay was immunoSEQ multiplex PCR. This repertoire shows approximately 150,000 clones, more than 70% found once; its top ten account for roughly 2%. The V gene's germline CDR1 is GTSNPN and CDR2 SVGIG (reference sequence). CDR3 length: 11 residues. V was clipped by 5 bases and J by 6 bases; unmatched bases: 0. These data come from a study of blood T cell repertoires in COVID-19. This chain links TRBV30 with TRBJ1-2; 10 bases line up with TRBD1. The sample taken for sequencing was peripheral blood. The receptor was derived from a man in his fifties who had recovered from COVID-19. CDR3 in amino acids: CAWGTGDGYTF. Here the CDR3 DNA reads TGTGCCTGGGGGACAGGGGATGGCTACACCTTC.